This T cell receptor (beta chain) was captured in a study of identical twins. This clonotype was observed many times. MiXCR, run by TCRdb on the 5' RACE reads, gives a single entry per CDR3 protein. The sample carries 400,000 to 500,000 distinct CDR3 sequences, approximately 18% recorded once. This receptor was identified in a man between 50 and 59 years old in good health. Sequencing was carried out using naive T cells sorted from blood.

Here the CDR3 reads CASSPTSGTYEQYF. The CDR3 coding sequence is TGTGCCAGCAGCCCAACTAGCGGGACCTACGAGCAGTACTTC. The chain recombines TRBV7-2 with TRBJ2-7; 10 bases line up with TRBD2. Unmatched junction bases numbered 3, after V lost 5 bases and J lost 2 bases. The CDR3 spans 14 residues. Germline assignment: CDR1 SGHTA and CDR2 FQGNSA. The full variable domain, completed using reference TRBV7-2 and TRBJ2-7, is GAGVSQSPSNKVTEKGKDVELRCDPISGHTALYWYRQSLGQGLEFLIYFQGNSAPDKSGLPSDRFSAERTGGSVSTLTIQRTQQEDSAVYLCASSPTSGTYEQYFGPGTRLTVT.